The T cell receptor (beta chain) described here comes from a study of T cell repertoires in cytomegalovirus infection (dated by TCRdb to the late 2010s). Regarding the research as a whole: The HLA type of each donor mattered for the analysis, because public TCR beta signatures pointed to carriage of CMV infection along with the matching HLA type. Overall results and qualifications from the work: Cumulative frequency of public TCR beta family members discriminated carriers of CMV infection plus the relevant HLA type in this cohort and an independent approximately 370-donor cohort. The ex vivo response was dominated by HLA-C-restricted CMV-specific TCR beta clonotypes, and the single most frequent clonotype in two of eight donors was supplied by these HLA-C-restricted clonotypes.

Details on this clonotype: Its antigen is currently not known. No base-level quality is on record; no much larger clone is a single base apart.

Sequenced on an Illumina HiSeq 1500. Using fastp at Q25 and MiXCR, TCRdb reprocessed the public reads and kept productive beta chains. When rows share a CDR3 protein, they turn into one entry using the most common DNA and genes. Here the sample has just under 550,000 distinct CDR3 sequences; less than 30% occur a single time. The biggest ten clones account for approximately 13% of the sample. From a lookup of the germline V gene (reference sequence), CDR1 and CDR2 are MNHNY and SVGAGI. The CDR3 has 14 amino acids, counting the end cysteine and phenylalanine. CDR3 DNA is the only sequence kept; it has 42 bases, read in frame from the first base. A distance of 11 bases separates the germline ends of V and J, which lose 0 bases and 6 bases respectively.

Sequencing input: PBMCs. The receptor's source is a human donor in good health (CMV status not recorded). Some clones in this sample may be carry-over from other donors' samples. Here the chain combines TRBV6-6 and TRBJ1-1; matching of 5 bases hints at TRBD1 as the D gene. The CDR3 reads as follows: CASSYSGDRAEAFF. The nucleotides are TGTGCCAGCAGTTACTCAGGGGATAGGGCTGAAGCTTTCTTT.